Listed below are T cell receptor beta chains from one sample, sequenced in a study of CD8 T cells in Susac syndrome. TCRdb independently ran MiXCR on the immunoSEQ multiplex PCR reads; one entry per CDR3 protein. The sample holds a few thousand distinct CDR3 sequences, roughly 70% seen once. Sample: CD8+ TEMRA cells from PBMCs. Receptors originate from a human donor with Susac syndrome. CDR3s include the opening cysteine and the closing phenylalanine or tryptophan. Each record gives: D gene, clone size, CDR3 length, J gene, V gene, CDR3 DNA, CDR3 protein. D genes are given only for firm matches. Some rows mark clone size as missing; the rest say once, few, many or name a class of expanded clone.

d_gene: TRBD1
abundance: -
len: 17
j_gene: TRBJ1-3
v_gene: TRBV6-1
CDR3nt: TGTGCCAGCAGTCTATTGGGACAGGTGGACCCTGGAAACACCATATATTTT
CDR3aa: CASSLLGQVDPGNTIYF

d_gene: TRBD2
abundance: -
len: 13
j_gene: TRBJ2-7
v_gene: TRBV7-3
CDR3nt: TGTGCCAGCCGGGAGGGGGACGGAAGCGAGCAGTACTTC
CDR3aa: CASREGDGSEQYF

d_gene: TRBD2
abundance: -
len: 15
j_gene: TRBJ2-3
v_gene: TRBV6-4
CDR3nt: TGTGCCAGCAGTGCCGGGACTAGCGGCACAGATACGCAGTATTTT
CDR3aa: CASSAGTSGTDTQYF

d_gene: TRBD2
abundance: few
len: 14
j_gene: TRBJ2-7
v_gene: TRBV27
CDR3nt: TGTGCCAGCAGTTTACTAGCGGGAGACGACGAGCAGTACTTC
CDR3aa: CASSLLAGDDEQYF

d_gene: -
abundance: few
len: 14
j_gene: TRBJ1-5
v_gene: TRBV6-2/TRBV6-3
CDR3nt: TGTGCCAGCAGTTACGCGTGGGCGGATCAGCCCCAGCATTTT
CDR3aa: CASSYAWADQPQHF

d_gene: -
abundance: -
len: 14
j_gene: TRBJ1-1
v_gene: TRBV7-2
CDR3nt: TGTGCCAGCAGCTTAGTGATAGACAGCCCTGAAGCTTTCTTT
CDR3aa: CASSLVIDSPEAFF

d_gene: -
abundance: -
len: 18
j_gene: TRBJ2-5
v_gene: TRBV28
CDR3nt: TGTGCCAGCAGTTCTGGATCGGTCTGGGGGCTTTGGAGGGAGACCCAGTACTTC
CDR3aa: CASSSGSVWGLWRETQYF

d_gene: -
abundance: -
len: 16
j_gene: TRBJ1-4
v_gene: TRBV7-9
CDR3nt: TGTGCCAGCAGCTTACGAGGTCCGGGAACTAATGAAAAACTGTTTTTT
CDR3aa: CASSLRGPGTNEKLFF

d_gene: -
abundance: -
len: 16
j_gene: TRBJ2-3
v_gene: TRBV9
CDR3nt: TGTGCCAGCACCGATTTGGCCGGGAGAGGCACAGATACGCAGTATTTT
CDR3aa: CASTDLAGRGTDTQYF

d_gene: TRBD1
abundance: -
len: 14
j_gene: TRBJ1-2
v_gene: TRBV7-9
CDR3nt: TGTGCCAGCAGTCCAGACAGGGGGGACGATGGCTACACCTTC
CDR3aa: CASSPDRGDDGYTF

d_gene: -
abundance: -
len: 16
j_gene: TRBJ2-1
v_gene: TRBV5-4
CDR3nt: TGTGCCAGCAGCTTGGCCTTGCTGGAGTTGAGCAATGAGCAGTTCTTC
CDR3aa: CASSLALLELSNEQFF

d_gene: TRBD1
abundance: -
len: 14
j_gene: TRBJ2-1
v_gene: TRBV12-3/TRBV12-4
CDR3nt: TGTGCCAGCAGCCCAGGGGGAAGAAACAATGAGCAGTTCTTC
CDR3aa: CASSPGGRNNEQFF

d_gene: -
abundance: -
len: 17
j_gene: TRBJ2-1
v_gene: TRBV3-1
CDR3nt: TGTGCCAGCAGCCAATTCAGGGGAAGTGGGGGGTACAATGAGCAGTTCTTC
CDR3aa: CASSQFRGSGGYNEQFF

d_gene: TRBD2
abundance: -
len: 16
j_gene: TRBJ2-1
v_gene: TRBV4-2
CDR3nt: TGTGCCAGCAGCCAAGATGCTAGCGGGGGATACAATGAGCAGTTCTTC
CDR3aa: CASSQDASGGYNEQFF

d_gene: TRBD1
abundance: -
len: 15
j_gene: TRBJ1-5
v_gene: TRBV20-1
CDR3nt: TGCAGTGGCAAAGGCAGGGGACAGTTAAATCAGCCCCAGCATTTT
CDR3aa: CSGKGRGQLNQPQHF

d_gene: TRBD1
abundance: -
len: 11
j_gene: TRBJ1-5
v_gene: TRBV20-1
CDR3nt: TGCAGTGCAGGGGACAGCCAGCCCCAGCATTTT
CDR3aa: CSAGDSQPQHF

d_gene: TRBD2
abundance: -
len: 18
j_gene: TRBJ2-1
v_gene: TRBV25-1
CDR3nt: TGTGCCAGCAGTGAATGGTCTATAGCGGGGCGCTCCTACAATGAGCAGTTCTTC
CDR3aa: CASSEWSIAGRSYNEQFF

d_gene: -
abundance: -
len: 14
j_gene: TRBJ1-4
v_gene: TRBV28
CDR3nt: TGTGCCAGCAGCATACTTGCAACTAATGAAAAACTGTTTTTT
CDR3aa: CASSILATNEKLFF

d_gene: -
abundance: -
len: 12
j_gene: TRBJ1-5
v_gene: TRBV15
CDR3nt: TGTGCCACCGCTAATAGCAATCAGCCCCAGCATTTT
CDR3aa: CATANSNQPQHF

d_gene: -
abundance: few
len: 14
j_gene: TRBJ2-3
v_gene: TRBV3-1
CDR3nt: TGTGCCAGCGGATTCGGCGGATACACAGATACGCAGTATTTT
CDR3aa: CASGFGGYTDTQYF

d_gene: -
abundance: -
len: 14
j_gene: TRBJ1-5
v_gene: TRBV27
CDR3nt: TGTGCCAGCAGTCCCGACCCTCGGGGCCAGCCCCAGGATTTT
CDR3aa: CASSPDPRGQPQDF

d_gene: TRBD2
abundance: -
len: 15
j_gene: TRBJ2-1
v_gene: TRBV4-2
CDR3nt: TGTGCCAGCAGCCCCCCGAGCGGGGATTACAATGAGCAGTTCTTC
CDR3aa: CASSPPSGDYNEQFF

d_gene: TRBD2
abundance: -
len: 15
j_gene: TRBJ2-3
v_gene: TRBV10-3
CDR3nt: TGTGCCATCAGTGAGTCTGAAGCGGGAGATGATACGCAGTATTTT
CDR3aa: CAISESEAGDDTQYF

d_gene: -
abundance: -
len: 13
j_gene: TRBJ1-5
v_gene: TRBV12-3/TRBV12-4
CDR3nt: TGTGCCAGCAGTTTAGACAGCCTACAGCCCCAGCATTTT
CDR3aa: CASSLDSLQPQHF

d_gene: TRBD2
abundance: -
len: 14
j_gene: TRBJ2-7
v_gene: TRBV5-6
CDR3nt: TGTGCCAGCAGCTTGACTAGCGGGGTTGGTGAGCAGTACTTC
CDR3aa: CASSLTSGVGEQYF

d_gene: -
abundance: -
len: 14
j_gene: TRBJ1-2
v_gene: TRBV6-6
CDR3nt: TGTGCCAGCACACTAAGTCAGTGGCCGGAGGGCTACACCTTC
CDR3aa: CASTLSQWPEGYTF

d_gene: -
abundance: -
len: 12
j_gene: TRBJ1-5
v_gene: TRBV19
CDR3nt: TGTGCCAGTAAACATAGCAATCAGCCCCAGCATTTT
CDR3aa: CASKHSNQPQHF

d_gene: -
abundance: once
len: 15
j_gene: TRBJ2-1
v_gene: TRBV27
CDR3nt: TGTGCCAGCAGTTTATCTACACAGGTCGGGGATGAGCAGTTCTTC
CDR3aa: CASSLSTQVGDEQFF

d_gene: TRBD2
abundance: -
len: 19
j_gene: TRBJ2-3
v_gene: TRBV12-3/TRBV12-4
CDR3nt: TGTGCCAGCAGTTTACTTACCGGTCTAGCGGAAATATACACAGATACGCAGTATTTT
CDR3aa: CASSLLTGLAEIYTDTQYF

d_gene: -
abundance: -
len: 15
j_gene: TRBJ2-1
v_gene: TRBV20-1
CDR3nt: TGCAGTGCCCCAACAGGAAACTTTTATTACAATGAGCAGCTCTTC
CDR3aa: CSAPTGNFYYNEQLF

d_gene: -
abundance: few
len: 14
j_gene: TRBJ2-1
v_gene: TRBV5-6
CDR3nt: TGTGCCAGCAGCCCGGACGGATCCTACAATGAGCAGTTCTTC
CDR3aa: CASSPDGSYNEQFF

d_gene: -
abundance: -
len: 13
j_gene: TRBJ2-1
v_gene: TRBV6-1
CDR3nt: TGTGCCAGCAGTACAGGAATCCTCAATGAGCAGTTCTTC
CDR3aa: CASSTGILNEQFF

d_gene: -
abundance: -
len: 12
j_gene: TRBJ2-3
v_gene: TRBV7-9
CDR3nt: TGTGCCAGCAGCAAACTAGGCGATACGCAGTATTTT
CDR3aa: CASSKLGDTQYF